This T cell receptor beta chain was sequenced for a study of shared clonotypes between healthy human individuals. General observations from the study: Sharing across four donors was highest in naive CD4 (about 5%) and lowest in memory CD8 (about 0.4%).

The CDR3 length is 14 residues. CDR1 and CDR2 from the germline V gene are SEHNR and FQNEAQ (reference sequence). V was trimmed by 5 bases and J by 6 bases, leaving 17 bases between them. Only in-frame clones appear in the TCRdb table, and some are missing; sequencing was by immunoSEQ multiplex PCR. The sample has 550,000 to 850,000 clones, over 65% seen once. For this clone: Its antigen is undetermined.

This sequence was found in a woman aged 30 to 39 in good health. The specimen was memory CD4+ T cells sorted from blood. Subset denoted: CD45RA-negative fraction. This chain uses TRBV7-9 with TRBJ2-7; tentatively, D is TRBD1 (5 bases). In DNA, the CDR3 is TGTGCCAGCAGCCTGGACATTCTATGGGCCGAGCAGTACTTC. This translates into CASSLDILWAEQYF.